This entry lists 17 T cell receptor beta chains sequenced from one sample in a study of shared clonotypes between healthy human individuals. Repertoires were generated with immunoSEQ multiplex PCR, while TCRdb's copy carries only in-frame clones and drops some. The sample consists of roughly 2 million clones, 85% to 95% of them appearing once. The naive CD8 population came from CD45RO-negative cells selected for CCR7, without terminally differentiated effector memory CD45RA+ cells. The sequenced sample consisted of naive CD8+ T cells sorted from blood. Receptors originate from a man aged 18 to 29 in good health.

The V and J genes are TRBV9 and TRBJ1-6; D gene unclear. Trimming pared 0 bases from V and 0 bases from J, leaving 10 bases between. Per the germline V gene, CDR1 is SGDLS and CDR2 is YYNGEE. The length of the CDR3 is 17 residues. In DNA, the CDR3 is TGTGCCAGCAGCGTAGAGCCGGGAAGCTCCTATAATTCACCCCTCCACTTT. It codes for CASSVEPGSSYNSPLHF. Supplemented by reference TRBV9 and TRBJ1-6, the full variable domain reads DSGVTQTPKHLITATGQRVTLRCSPRSGDLSVYWYQQSLDQGLQFLIQYYNGEERAKGNILERFSAQQFPDLHSELNLSSLELGDSALYFCASSVEPGSSYNSPLHFGNGTRLTVT.

V and J are TRBV6-1 and TRBJ1-4; no clear D. This CDR3 comprises 14 residues. V was pared by 1 base and J by 6 bases, with 9 bases between. CDR1 and CDR2 (germline): MNHNS, SASEGT. The CDR3 bases are TGTGCCAGCAGTGAAGTATGGCAGGATGAAAAACTGTTTTTT. This sequence encodes CASSEVWQDEKLFF.

The chain is built from TRBV19 and TRBJ1-2; 10 bases match TRBD1. Trimming removed 3 bases from V and 5 bases from J; junction bases left unmatched: 6. Germline-derived CDR1 and CDR2 are LNHDA and SQIVND (reference sequence). The CDR3 runs 15 residues. DNA of the CDR3: TGTGCCAGTAGTATCGACAGGGGGCTCTGGTATGGCTACACCTTC. Amino acid sequence: CASSIDRGLWYGYTF.

The gene calls are TRBV5-1 and TRBJ2-7, with TRBD1 as a possible D gene (6 bases). Trimming stripped 2 bases from V and 4 bases from J, with 16 bases between. CDR1 is SGHRS, CDR2 YFSETQ, per germline. The CDR3 is made up of 15 amino acids. CDR3 sequence reads: CASSLEGEYPYEQYF. CDR3 DNA: TGCGCCAGCAGCTTAGAGGGGGAGTATCCTTACGAGCAGTACTTC.

As to this clone: The same CDR3 arises from other DNA sequences in this sample as well. The V call is TRBV2, the J call TRBJ2-3; 8 positions agree with TRBD2. The trim removed 5 bases at V and 2 bases at J, leaving 6 bases unmatched. This CDR3 has 15 residues. CDR1 and CDR2 (germline): SNHLY, FYNNEI. This chain's CDR3 is CASSHGLASTDTQYF. CDR3 nucleotide sequence: TGTGCCAGCAGTCACGGACTAGCATCCACAGATACGCAGTATTTT.

CDR3 sequence reads: CASSPGTGGFGEKLFF. The CDR3 DNA reads as TGTGCCAGCAGCCCCGGGACAGGGGGCTTCGGAGAAAAACTGTTTTTT. The chain has TRBV16 and TRBJ1-4; 12 bases are a match to TRBD1. In germline, CDR1 is KGHSY, CDR2 FQNENV. The CDR3 has 16 amino acids. V was pared by 4 bases and J by 8 bases, with 8 bases of the junction left unmatched.

The J gene is TRBJ2-7, the V gene TRBV6-6; maybe TRBD2 (6 bases). This CDR3 region has 14 residues. V lost 0 bases to trimming and J lost 3 bases, with 9 bases between them. Germline V gives CDR1 MNHNY, CDR2 SVGAGI (reference sequence). The CDR3 region has the DNA TGTGCCAGCAGTTACTCGGGCGGGATCTACGAGCAGTACTTC. It is translated as CASSYSGGIYEQYF.

CDR3 sequence (DNA): TGTGCCAGTGGGTACGGGAGCAATTCACCCCTCCACTTT. It translates to CASGYGSNSPLHF. The genes are TRBV19 and TRBJ1-6; D gene uncertain. Germline CDR1 is LNHDA and CDR2 is SQIVND (reference sequence). The CDR3 loop spans 13 amino acids. Trimming left V 8 bases short and J 7 bases short, with 12 bases between. Variable domain in full (rest from reference TRBV19 and TRBJ1-6): DGGITQSPKYLFRKEGQNVTLSCEQNLNHDAMYWYRQDPGQGLRLIYYSQIVNDFQKGDIAEGYSVSREKKESFPLTVTSAQKNPTAFYLCASGYGSNSPLHFGNGTRLTVT.

This chain connects TRBV6-7 to TRBJ2-3; 10 nucleotides match TRBD2. TRBV6-7 is classed as an ORF, of uncertain function. The CDR3 length is 15 residues. With 0 bases clipped from V and 6 bases from J, the junction kept 3 bases outside the gene matches. The CDR3 region is CASSYSLAGIDTQYF. In nucleotides, the CDR3 is TGTGCCAGCAGTTACTCACTAGCGGGGATTGATACGCAGTATTTT.

The chain combines TRBV7-9 with TRBJ2-7; D not resolved. V lost 3 bases and J 4 bases, leaving 16 bases between the germline ends. Germline CDR1 and CDR2: SEHNR and FQNEAQ (reference sequence). The CDR3 has 15 residues. The CDR3 loop reads CASSLGIENLYEQYF. For the CDR3, the DNA is TGTGCCAGCAGCTTGGGCATAGAAAACCTTTACGAGCAGTACTTC.

This clone was seen more than once but under ten times. Other DNA sequences from this sample encode an identical CDR3 as well. CDR3 DNA sequence: TGTGCCAGCAGCTTAGGCAGCTCCTACGAGCAGTACTTC. The encoded protein is CASSLGSSYEQYF. The chain recombines TRBV11-2 with TRBJ2-7; D not resolved. CDR3 length: 13 amino acids. The germline V gene has CDR1 SGHAT and CDR2 FQNNGV. Trimming took off 1 base at V and 0 bases at J, with 4 bases between the two ends.

This chain joins TRBV6-5 and TRBJ1-2; 10 bases match TRBD1. Germline CDR1 MNHEY, CDR2 SVGAGI. V dropped 10 bases and J dropped 9; count of bases not matched to a gene: 14. There are 14 residues in the CDR3. The CDR3: CANSRGTGDDSYTF. CDR3 coding DNA: TGTGCCAACAGCCGAGGGACAGGGGATGACAGCTACACCTTC.

The chain employs TRBV5-4 and TRBJ2-7; perhaps TRBD2 as D (5 bases). Germline-derived CDR1 and CDR2 are SGHNT and YYREEE (reference sequence). The CDR3 sequence is 13 residues long. Trimming stripped 4 bases from V and 5 bases from J, with 13 bases between. The CDR3 nucleotides read TGTGCCAGCAGCGCCGCCGCGGGCGACGAGCAGTACTTC. This translates into CASSAAAGDEQYF.

The V gene is TRBV5-6, the J gene TRBJ2-7; no reliable D call. V gave up 1 base and J gave up 3 bases, with 11 bases separating them. This CDR3 comprises 14 residues. Germline V CDR1 and CDR2: SGHDT, YYEEEE. In DNA form, the CDR3 reads TGTGCCAGCAGCTTGTTCCCAAAATACTACGAGCAGTACTTC. It encodes CASSLFPKYYEQYF.

The chain recombines TRBV7-9 with TRBJ1-1; the D gene is possibly TRBD1 (6 bases). Germline CDR1 reads SEHNR; CDR2 reads FQNEAQ (reference sequence). V was shortened by 6 bases and J by 7 bases, with 21 bases between the two germline ends. This CDR3 has 15 residues. CDR3 bases: TGTGCCAGCAGTTTGACAGGTATAGTCGGTGGTGAAGCTTTCTTT. It specifies CASSLTGIVGGEAFF.

The chain uses TRBV6-5 and TRBJ1-1; 7 nucleotides match TRBD1. The J segment lost 0 bases and the V segment lost 11 bases, leaving 9 bases of the junction unmatched. This CDR3 spans 14 amino acids. Germline lookup yields CDR1 MNHEY and CDR2 SVGAGI. The CDR3 reads CAPRDRDMNTEAFF. The CDR3 bases are TGTGCCCCCCGGGACAGAGATATGAACACTGAAGCTTTCTTT.

The gene calls are TRBV10-1 and TRBJ2-1; a possible D gene is TRBD1 (5 bases). The CDR3 length is 16 residues. CDR1 is WNHNN, CDR2 SYGVQD, per germline (reference sequence). Trimming took 0 bases from V and 7 from J, leaving 16 bases between them. The chain's CDR3 is CASSESGVALGNEQFF. CDR3 nucleotides: TGCGCCAGCAGTGAGTCAGGGGTGGCTCTAGGGAATGAGCAGTTCTTC.